Below are 28 T cell receptor beta chains sequenced from a single sample in a study of T cell clonotyping in hematopoietic cell transplantation. Some clones are missing from TCRdb's copy, which holds only in-frame ones; the method was immunoSEQ multiplex PCR. The sample carries fewer than 70,000 clones, 85% to 95% recorded once. What was sequenced was peripheral blood mononuclear cells. The receptors shown here come from a man aged 45-65 years in good health. Some clones in this sample may be carry-over from other donors' samples.

The chain combines TRBV29-1 with TRBJ1-2, with 7 bases aligning to TRBD1. In germline, CDR1 is SQVTM, CDR2 ANQGSEA. The CDR3 is 12 residues long. Trimming at V came to 1 base and at J to 5 bases, leaving 1 base not matched to a gene. CDR3 DNA: TGCAGCGTTGAAGCAGGGGGTTATGGCTACACCTTC. As protein: CSVEAGGYGYTF.

This chain joins TRBV9 and TRBJ2-7; D possibly matches TRBD1 or TRBD2 (5 bases each). V lost 4 bases and J 8 bases, leaving 22 bases between the germline ends. This CDR3 has 15 amino acids. Germline V gives CDR1 SGDLS, CDR2 YYNGEE. The CDR3 region has the DNA TGTGCCAGCAGCCCTCAACGGGACGGATTTGGAAAGCAGTACTTC. Its translation: CASSPQRDGFGKQYF.

The gene calls are TRBV5-8 and TRBJ1-4; 8 bases agree with TRBD1. Germline values: CDR1 SGHTS, CDR2 YDEGEE. V was pared by 0 bases and J by 8 bases, with 3 bases of the junction left unmatched. This CDR3 contains 14 residues. This chain's CDR3 is CASSLGTGWEKLFF. CDR3 bases: TGTGCCAGCAGCTTGGGGACAGGGTGGGAAAAACTGTTTTTT.

The chain couples TRBV30 to TRBJ2-3; D uncertain. CDR3 length: 12 residues. Germline V CDR1 and CDR2: GTSNPN, SVGIG (reference sequence). V lost 4 bases and J lost 4, with 9 bases in between. DNA of the CDR3: TGTGCCTGGACCCCCAGCTCAGATACGCAGTATTTT. This sequence encodes CAWTPSSDTQYF. Drawing the rest from reference TRBV30 and TRBJ2-3, the complete variable domain is SQTIHQWPATLVQPVGSPLSLECTVEGTSNPNLYWYRQAAGRGLQLLFYSVGIGQISSEVPQNLSASRPQDRQFILSSKKLLLSDSGFYLCAWTPSSDTQYFGPGTRLTVL.

The CDR3: CASSRTAFSQPQHF. CDR3 nucleotides: TGTGCCAGCAGCAGGACGGCCTTCTCCCAGCCCCAGCATTTT. The chain has TRBV2 and TRBJ1-5; no definite D call. The CDR3 spans 14 residues. Trimming removed 6 bases at V and 7 bases at J, with 16 bases between. The V gene's germline CDR1 is SNHLY and CDR2 FYNNEI.

The chain carries TRBV7-9 and TRBJ1-6, with 8 bases that match TRBD1. The CDR3 runs to 15 residues. Losses at the gene ends were 8 bases for V and 7 bases for J; bases not matched to a gene: 10. The germline V gene has CDR1 SEHNR and CDR2 FQNEAQ (reference sequence). CDR3 in DNA: TGTGCCAGCGGGGCCGCAGGGGGCGCGAATTCACCCCTCCACTTT. This sequence encodes CASGAAGGANSPLHF.

The rearrangement joins TRBV7-2 to TRBJ2-7, with 8 nucleotides matching TRBD2. Germline loops: CDR1 SGHTA, CDR2 FQGNSA. The CDR3 runs 15 residues. V lost 0 bases to trimming and J lost 6 bases; unmatched junction nucleotides: 7. CDR3: CASSLAAAGVGEQYF. CDR3 DNA sequence: TGTGCCAGCAGCTTAGCCGCAGCGGGAGTTGGCGAGCAGTACTTC.

This clone appeared once. The chain carries TRBV28 and TRBJ2-2, with 7 nucleotides matching TRBD2. This CDR3 region has 13 residues. With V trimmed by 2 bases and J by 6 bases, 0 bases remained unmatched. Germline CDR1 MDHEN, CDR2 SYDVKM. The CDR3 spells CASSLRGAGELFF. The CDR3 nucleotides are TGTGCCAGCAGTTTACGGGGGGCCGGGGAGCTGTTTTTT. Drawing the rest from reference TRBV28 and TRBJ2-2, the complete variable domain is DVKVTQSSRYLVKRTGEKVFLECVQDMDHENMFWYRQDPGLGLRLIYFSYDVKMKEKGDIPEGYSVSREKKERFSLILESASTNQTSMYLCASSLRGAGELFFGEGSRLTVL.

This rearrangement joins TRBV6-5 to TRBJ2-3; D is ambiguous. CDR1 and CDR2 (germline): MNHEY, SVGAGI. The ends were cut back, 4 bases at V and 1 base at J, with 6 bases in the middle. The length of the CDR3 is 13 residues. The CDR3 nucleotides are TGTGCCAGCAGTTTCCCTGGCACAGATACGCAGTATTTT. Encoded protein: CASSFPGTDTQYF.

The CDR3 nucleotides read TGTGCCAGCAGCCGAAACCGGGACAGGGGTGAGGAAGAGACCCAGTACTTC. This translates into CASSRNRDRGEEETQYF. V is TRBV9 and J is TRBJ2-5; 10 bases are shared with TRBD1. CDR3 length equals 17 residues. The germline gives CDR1 SGDLS, CDR2 YYNGEE. Unmatched junction bases numbered 12, after V lost 4 bases and J lost 3 bases.

V is TRBV5-6 and J is TRBJ2-3, with D possibly being TRBD1 (5 bases). The germline gives CDR1 SGHDT, CDR2 YYEEEE. Trimming removed 2 bases from V and 1 base from J, with 11 bases in between. The CDR3 is 15 amino acids. CDR3 nucleotides: TGTGCCAGCAGCTTCACAGGCCCTGGCACAGATACGCAGTATTTT. Its protein is CASSFTGPGTDTQYF.

The rearrangement joins TRBV28 to TRBJ2-5; possibly TRBD1 or TRBD2 for D (5 bases each). CDR3 size: 13 residues. Germline-derived CDR1 and CDR2 are MDHEN and SYDVKM. The germline V and J ends were trimmed by 2 bases and 3 bases, with 7 bases remaining between them. The DNA for the CDR3 is TGTGCCAGCAGTTTACAGGGAGAAGAGACCCAGTACTTC. Protein sequence: CASSLQGEETQYF.

V gene TRBV20-1 combines with J gene TRBJ1-1; no definite D call. Germline V gene lookup returns CDR1 DFQATT and CDR2 SNEGSKA (reference sequence). V lost 1 base, J lost 0 bases, and 0 bases lay in between. This CDR3 is 11 amino acids long. The CDR3 region has the DNA TGCAGTGCTAGAGTGAACACTGAAGCTTTCTTT. Translation: CSARVNTEAFF.

The chain combines TRBV5-1 with TRBJ2-7, with a weak D call TRBD2 (5 bases). V lost 4 bases and J 7 bases, leaving 15 bases between the germline ends. Germline V gives CDR1 SGHRS, CDR2 YFSETQ. The length of the CDR3 is 13 residues. This chain's CDR3 is CASSPDLGSEQYF. The CDR3 region has the DNA TGCGCCAGCAGCCCGGACTTGGGTTCGGAGCAGTACTTC.

This chain links TRBV28 with TRBJ1-5; TRBD1 might be the D (6 bases). Trimming took 6 bases from V and 5 from J, leaving 14 bases between them. Germline V CDR1 and CDR2: MDHEN, SYDVKM. CDR3 length equals 14 residues. The CDR3: CASRDGQGHQPQHF. The CDR3 coding sequence is TGTGCCAGCAGAGACGGGCAGGGGCATCAGCCCCAGCATTTT.

The rearrangement joins TRBV4-2 to TRBJ1-1, with D uncertain. The V end was cut by 3 bases, the J end by 0 bases, with 5 bases between. Germline V gives CDR1 LGHNA, CDR2 YNFKEQ. There are 13 residues in the CDR3. Here the CDR3 reads CASSQEMNTEAFF. The CDR3 DNA reads as TGTGCCAGCAGCCAGGAGATGAACACTGAAGCTTTCTTT.

This sequence joins TRBV11-1 and TRBJ2-7; D gene uncertain. CDR3 length: 13 amino acids. The V end was cut by 1 base, the J end by 2 bases, with 6 bases between. CDR1 and CDR2 (germline): SGHAT, FQDESV (reference sequence). CDR3 protein: CASSLDRTYEQYF. CDR3 coding DNA: TGTGCCAGCAGCTTAGACAGAACCTACGAGCAGTACTTC.

This clone came up a few times. V gene TRBV11-2 combines with J gene TRBJ2-7; D is uncertain. V lost 2 bases and J lost 2, with 10 bases in between. CDR1 is SGHAT, CDR2 FQNNGV, per germline. The CDR3 extends over 14 amino acids. The CDR3 sequence is CASSLSKGPYEQYF. The CDR3 coding sequence is TGTGCCAGCAGCTTAAGCAAGGGTCCCTACGAGCAGTACTTC.

The chain couples TRBV2 to TRBJ2-2; D could derive from TRBD1 or TRBD2 (5 bases each). CDR1 and CDR2 from the germline V gene are SNHLY and FYNNEI. V was clipped by 1 base and J by 4 bases, with 10 bases between them. The CDR3 length is 15 residues. CDR3 coding DNA: TGTGCCAGCAGTGAAGTTGGGGGTGCCACCGGGGAGCTGTTTTTT. Encoded protein: CASSEVGGATGELFF.

This clone was picked up one time. The DNA for the CDR3 is TGCAGCGGCTCCGAAGGGGGGGCTTTCTTT. Translated: CSGSEGGAFF. The chain combines TRBV29-1 with TRBJ1-1, with a tentative D call TRBD1 (6 bases). CDR3 length: 10 residues. Deletions cut 7 bases from V and 11 bases from J, with 14 bases between. The germline V gene has CDR1 SQVTM and CDR2 ANQGSEA.

The chain links TRBV29-1 to TRBJ2-2; D might be TRBD1 (6 bases). The CDR3 is made up of 13 amino acids. Germline lookup yields CDR1 SQVTM and CDR2 ANQGSEA. Between the trimmed V and J ends, which lost 7 bases and 4 bases, there was a span of 13 bases. Here the CDR3 reads CSGSGGSTGELFF. CDR3 nucleotide sequence: TGCAGCGGCTCTGGGGGCTCCACCGGGGAGCTGTTTTTT.

The gene calls are TRBV7-7 and TRBJ2-5; D is undetermined. CDR1 and CDR2 from the germline V gene are SSHAT and FNYEAQ (reference sequence). The length of the CDR3 is 14 residues. Between the trimmed V and J ends, which lost 1 base and 0 bases, there was a span of 6 bases. CDR3 DNA sequence: TGTGCCAGCAGCTTAGGATCACACCAAGAGACCCAGTACTTC. It translates to CASSLGSHQETQYF.

The chain is built from TRBV5-8 and TRBJ2-6; D is unresolved. This CDR3 has 14 amino acids. Trimming stripped 4 bases from V and 2 bases from J, with 7 bases between. CDR1 and CDR2 from the germline V gene are SGHTS and YDEGEE. The CDR3 DNA is TGTGCCAGCAGCCGAGTGGCTGGGGCCAACGTCCTGACTTTC. This codes for CASSRVAGANVLTF. The complete variable domain, with remaining parts taken from reference TRBV5-8 and TRBJ2-6, reads EAGVTQSPTHLIKTRGQQATLRCSPISGHTSVYWYQQALGLGLQFLLWYDEGEERNRGNFPPRFSGRQFPNYSSELNVNALELEDSALYLCASSRVAGANVLTFGAGSRLTVL.

This clone appeared a single time. The rearrangement links TRBV28 to TRBJ2-5, with D hard to call. Trimming removed 8 bases from V and 5 bases from J, with 9 bases in between. From germline, CDR1 is MDHEN and CDR2 SYDVKM. CDR3 size: 11 residues. CDR3 loop: CASRSDETQYF. CDR3 in DNA: TGTGCCAGCCGGTCCGATGAGACCCAGTACTTC.

This chain connects TRBV7-2 to TRBJ1-5; 7 bases are a match to TRBD1. The CDR3 runs 14 residues. V lost 4 bases and J lost 7; bases outside the gene matches: 7. Germline V gene sequence: CDR1 SGHTA, CDR2 FQGNSA. The CDR3 DNA follows: TGTGCCAGCAGCTACGGCAGGGGGGAACAGCCCCAGCATTTT. Its protein is CASSYGRGEQPQHF.

The rearrangement joins TRBV6-1 to TRBJ2-1, with D perhaps assigned TRBD1 or TRBD2 (6 bases each). Per germline, CDR1 MNHNS and CDR2 SASEGT. CDR3 length equals 12 residues. The V gene lost 7 bases and the J gene lost 6 bases, with 10 bases spanning the gap. The chain's CDR3 is CASKQGGNEQFF. For the CDR3, the DNA is TGTGCCAGCAAACAGGGAGGCAATGAGCAGTTCTTC.

The V gene is TRBV11-2, the J gene TRBJ2-3; TRBD1 matches at 8 bases. The germline CDR1 and CDR2 sequences are SGHAT and FQNNGV. This CDR3 is 15 amino acids long. The V and J ends lost 2 bases and 1 base, in that order; junction bases with no gene match: 2. This chain's CDR3 is CASSLQGAGTDTQYF. CDR3 nucleotides: TGTGCCAGCAGCTTACAGGGGGCTGGCACAGATACGCAGTATTTT.

This clone was seen once. This chain connects TRBV5-8 to TRBJ2-6, with D possibly TRBD2 on 5 matching bases. CDR1 is SGHTS and CDR2 is YDEGEE in the germline V gene. Trimming took 4 bases from V and 0 from J, leaving 8 bases between them. The CDR3 runs to 15 residues. CDR3 sequence (DNA): TGTGCCAGCAGCCCGGGAAACTCTGGGGCCAACGTCCTGACTTTC. It translates to CASSPGNSGANVLTF. Variable domain in full (rest from reference TRBV5-8 and TRBJ2-6): EAGVTQSPTHLIKTRGQQATLRCSPISGHTSVYWYQQALGLGLQFLLWYDEGEERNRGNFPPRFSGRQFPNYSSELNVNALELEDSALYLCASSPGNSGANVLTFGAGSRLTVL.